This TCR beta chain was observed in a study of T cells in Graves' hyperthyroidism and ophthalmopathy. The germline CDR1 and CDR2 sequences are KGHDR and SFDVKD. Trimming cost V 2 bases and J 7 bases, with 11 bases left between them. This CDR3 is built from 14 residues. TCR beta CDR3 sequences were amplified from RNA transcripts. The TCR CDR3 first-round RT-PCR relied on the HTBI primer set. A single record per CDR3 protein comes from TCRdb applying MiXCR to the multiplex PCR reads. The sample carries hundreds of thousands of distinct CDR3 sequences, around 15% recorded once. Reasons for excluding patients were uncontrolled infection, other autoimmune disease, pregnancy or lactation. This clonotype was found many times.

The chain carries TRBV24-1 and TRBJ1-5, with D possibly being TRBD1 (6 bases). The sample consisted of blood. The receptor was isolated from a man in his late teens or twenties with Graves' ophthalmopathy. CDR3 nucleotides: TGTGCCACCAGTGATTCAGACAGGCAACAGCCCCAGCATTTT. The encoded protein is CATSDSDRQQPQHF.